This T cell receptor (beta chain) was retrieved from a study of T cells in Graves' hyperthyroidism and ophthalmopathy (dated by TCRdb to about 2019). Turning to the overall study: Peripheral blood was sampled at the time of initial diagnosis, prior to any treatment. A discovery cohort of around 100 patients, 43 with Graves' ophthalmopathy and approximately 60 with stable Graves' hyperthyroidism, was used to find distinguishing TCR V-J signatures. Prospective prediction of ophthalmopathy was tested in an independent validation cohort consisting of under 20 hyperthyroidism patients and approximately 16 patients who later progressed to ophthalmopathy. The approximately 98 discovery patients were randomly divided into training and test sets at a 7:3 ratio. In roughly six Graves' hyperthyroidism patients, the study also compared T-cell repertoires from thyroid tissue with T-cell repertoires from blood. After sampling, hyperthyroidism patients received methimazole starting at 30 mg daily, and ophthalmopathy patients received high-dose intravenous methylprednisolone. TCR Vbeta CDR3 sequencing of some 140 peripheral blood samples (about 45 ophthalmopathy, under 80 hyperthyroidism and around 17 progressor patients) is reported in the paper.

The hyperthyroidism patients were between 18 and 65 years old and newly diagnosed, with a disease duration of less than 2 months. The study excluded patients with uncontrolled infections, other autoimmune diseases, pregnancy or lactation. Diagnoses relied on clinical symptoms, serum thyroxine and TRAb, thyroid ultrasound and orbital computed tomography. Blood from progressor patients was collected at the time of first diagnosis with hyperthyroidism, before any ophthalmopathy symptoms had appeared. Ficoll-Paque density gradient centrifugation was used to isolate PBMCs from 9.5 to 10 ml of fresh peripheral blood. Progressor patients were initially diagnosed with Graves' hyperthyroidism and developed ophthalmopathy during follow-up. Total RNA was extracted using Trizol reagent, and RNA quality was assessed on an Agilent 2100 Bioanalyzer. V is shortened by 1 base, J by 7 bases, and the region joining them spans 11 bases. The CDR3 spans 14 residues, from the cysteine through the phenylalanine. The kept DNA is CDR3 alone, 42 bases in frame from the first base. Reading the germline V gene gives CDR1 KGHDR and CDR2 SFDVKD.

What the authors observed across the whole study: Sample size was not statistically predetermined, and investigators were not blinded to group allocation. A model built on a 13 V-J signature distinguished ophthalmopathy from stable hyperthyroidism, reaching 85% to 90% sensitivity and about 81% specificity in cross-validation and 80%/75% in testing. Blood samples also contained most of the expanded thyroid clonotypes (frequency above 0.001), which suggests that blood repertoires may reflect thyroid immune responses. In validation, the model predicted progression to ophthalmopathy with over 60% sensitivity and 72.22% specificity, a median of 6.5 months before onset.

TCR beta CDR3 regions were amplified from RNA transcripts. The TCR CDR3 was subjected to a first round of RT-PCR using the HTBI primer set and the Qiagen OneStep RT-PCR kit. Libraries were constructed in a second round of multiplex PCR, after which size selection and purification were performed. Paired-end sequencing of the libraries was performed with 100 bp reads on an Illumina HiSeq2000. As for the original processing: SOAPnuke was used to process the raw data, throwing out any read that contained adapters or uncalled bases, had a mean Phred below 15, or lacked an exact constant-primer or identifier match. COPE v1.2.5 was used to merge high-quality paired reads, and clonotypes were defined as unique nucleotide sequences. MiTCR v1.1 was used to align the clonotypes against IMGT TRBV, TRBD and TRBJ reference segments. Analysis was restricted to V-J combinations with a frequency above 0.0001, which covered 99.2% of repertoires. The TCS score was defined as F50 (clonal expansion) divided by E x V (chaos), with BLOSUM62-based TCRdist calculated between CDR3 peptides within each V-J. Welch's t-statistics and random forest reduced fewer than 600 V-J features to 13, which were used in a naive Bayes classifier (R e1071). The similarity between thyroid and blood repertoires was quantified using the Morisita-Horn index. The raw public data were reprocessed by TCRdb itself: fastp quality trimming at Q25, MiXCR clonotype calling, in-frame beta chains only. When rows share a CDR3 protein, they turn into one entry using the most common DNA and genes. For this entry, the V and J calls and clone size follow TCRdb and not the study's own pipeline. The sample table shows around 25,000 distinct CDR3 sequences, and 45% to 55% are seen once. The top ten hold less than 30% of the sample.

With respect to this clonotype: The antigen this receptor binds is unknown. There are no base qualities to consult, and no much larger clone falls within one base.

The chain is assembled from TRBV24-1 and TRBJ2-3, and possibly TRBD1, on 5 matching bases. This clonotype originated in a woman aged 40 to 50 with Graves' hyperthyroidism that later progressed to Graves' ophthalmopathy. Sequencing was carried out using blood. The DNA is as follows: TGTGCCACCAGTGATTTTCAGGGTTGTTATACGCAGTATTTT. The resulting protein is CATSDFQGCYTQYF.